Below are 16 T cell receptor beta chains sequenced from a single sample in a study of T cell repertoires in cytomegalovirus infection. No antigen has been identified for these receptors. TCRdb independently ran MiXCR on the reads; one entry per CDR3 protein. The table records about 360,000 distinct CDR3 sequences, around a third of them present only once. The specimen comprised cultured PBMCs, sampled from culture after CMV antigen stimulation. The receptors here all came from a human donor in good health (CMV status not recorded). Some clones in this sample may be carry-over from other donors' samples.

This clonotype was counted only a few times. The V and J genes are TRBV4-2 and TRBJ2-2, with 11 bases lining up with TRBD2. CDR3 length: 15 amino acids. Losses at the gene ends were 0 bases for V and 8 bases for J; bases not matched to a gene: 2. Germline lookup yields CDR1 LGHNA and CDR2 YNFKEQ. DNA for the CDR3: TGTGCCAGCAGCCAAGAACTAGCGGGAGCTGGGGAGCTGTTTTTT. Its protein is CASSQELAGAGELFF.

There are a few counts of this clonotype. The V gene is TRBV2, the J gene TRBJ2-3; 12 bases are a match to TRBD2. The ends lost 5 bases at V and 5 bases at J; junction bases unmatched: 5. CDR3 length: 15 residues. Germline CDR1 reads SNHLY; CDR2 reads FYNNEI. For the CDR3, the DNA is TGTGCCAGCAGTTCCGGACTAGCGGGAAGAGATACGCAGTATTTT. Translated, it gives CASSSGLAGRDTQYF.

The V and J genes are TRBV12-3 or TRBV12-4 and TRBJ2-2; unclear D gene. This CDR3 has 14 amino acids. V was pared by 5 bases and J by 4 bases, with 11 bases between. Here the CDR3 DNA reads TGTGCCAGCAGTGTCGAGCCGGCCACCGGGGAGCTGTTTTTT. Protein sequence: CASSVEPATGELFF.

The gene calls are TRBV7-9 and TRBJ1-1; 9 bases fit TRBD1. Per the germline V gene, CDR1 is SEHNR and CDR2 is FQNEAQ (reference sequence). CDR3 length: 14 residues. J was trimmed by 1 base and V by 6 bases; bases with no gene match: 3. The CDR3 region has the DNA TGTGCCAGCAGACCGGACAGGGGGAACACTGAAGCTTTCTTT. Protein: CASRPDRGNTEAFF.

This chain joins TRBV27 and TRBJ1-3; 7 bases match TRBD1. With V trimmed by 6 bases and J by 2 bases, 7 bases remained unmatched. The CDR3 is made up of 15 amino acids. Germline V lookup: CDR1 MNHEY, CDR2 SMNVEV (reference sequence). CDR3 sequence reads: CASRFTGDPGNTIYF. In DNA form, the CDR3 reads TGTGCCAGCAGGTTCACAGGGGACCCTGGAAACACCATATATTTT.

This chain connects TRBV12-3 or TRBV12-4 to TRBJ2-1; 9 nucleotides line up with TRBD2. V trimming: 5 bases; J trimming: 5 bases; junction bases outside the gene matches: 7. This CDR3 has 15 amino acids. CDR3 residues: CASSPRLAANNEQFF. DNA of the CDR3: TGTGCCAGCAGTCCCCGACTAGCGGCCAACAATGAGCAGTTCTTC.

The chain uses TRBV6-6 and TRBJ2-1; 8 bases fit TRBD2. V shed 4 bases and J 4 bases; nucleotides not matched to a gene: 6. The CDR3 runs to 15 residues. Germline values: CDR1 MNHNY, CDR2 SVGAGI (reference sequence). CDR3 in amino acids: CASSLVAGPYNEQFF. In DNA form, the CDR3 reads TGTGCCAGCAGTTTGGTAGCGGGGCCTTACAATGAGCAGTTCTTC.

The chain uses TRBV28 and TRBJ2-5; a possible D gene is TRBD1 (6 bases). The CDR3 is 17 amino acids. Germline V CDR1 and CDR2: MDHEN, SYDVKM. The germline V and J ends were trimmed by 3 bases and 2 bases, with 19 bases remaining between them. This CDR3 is CASSFLTEGRGQETQYF. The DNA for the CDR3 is TGTGCCAGCAGTTTTTTGACAGAAGGAAGGGGGCAAGAGACCCAGTACTTC.

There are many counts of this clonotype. The CDR3 DNA reads as TGTGCCAGCAGCTTATGGGTTTCTGTCGGGAGGCGGGAGACCCAGTACTTC. Translation: CASSLWVSVGRRETQYF. The chain joins TRBV7-2 to TRBJ2-5, with 7 bases identical to TRBD2. V trimming: 2 bases; J trimming: 5 bases; junction bases outside the gene matches: 14. The germline V gene has CDR1 SGHTA and CDR2 FQGNSA. The CDR3 is 17 residues long.

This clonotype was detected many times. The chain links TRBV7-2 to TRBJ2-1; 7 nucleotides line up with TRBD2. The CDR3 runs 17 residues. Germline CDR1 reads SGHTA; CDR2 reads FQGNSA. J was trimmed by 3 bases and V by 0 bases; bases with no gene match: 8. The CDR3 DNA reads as TGTGCCAGCAGCTTAGCGGGAGGGTCCTCATACTACAATGAGCAGTTCTTC. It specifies CASSLAGGSSYYNEQFF.

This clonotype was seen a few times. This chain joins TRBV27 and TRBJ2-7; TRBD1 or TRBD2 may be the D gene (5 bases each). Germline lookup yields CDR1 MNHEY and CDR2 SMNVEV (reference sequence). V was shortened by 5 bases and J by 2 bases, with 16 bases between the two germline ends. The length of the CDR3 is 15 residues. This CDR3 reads CASSRIRDGTYEQYV. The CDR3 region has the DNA TGTGCCAGCAGTAGGATCCGGGACGGGACCTACGAGCAGTACGTC.

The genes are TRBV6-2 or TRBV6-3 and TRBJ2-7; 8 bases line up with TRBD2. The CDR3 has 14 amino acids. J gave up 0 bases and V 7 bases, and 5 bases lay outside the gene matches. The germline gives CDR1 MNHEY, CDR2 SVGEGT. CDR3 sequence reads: CASTTSGGSYEQYF. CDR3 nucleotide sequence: TGTGCCAGCACCACCAGCGGGGGCTCCTACGAGCAGTACTTC.

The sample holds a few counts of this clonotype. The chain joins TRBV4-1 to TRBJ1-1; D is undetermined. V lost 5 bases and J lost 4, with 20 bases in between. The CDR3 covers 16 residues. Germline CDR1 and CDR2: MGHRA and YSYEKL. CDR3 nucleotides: TGCGCCAGCAGCGACCACTTTTTAGGGAAGACCACTGAAGCTTTCTTT. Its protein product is CASSDHFLGKTTEAFF.

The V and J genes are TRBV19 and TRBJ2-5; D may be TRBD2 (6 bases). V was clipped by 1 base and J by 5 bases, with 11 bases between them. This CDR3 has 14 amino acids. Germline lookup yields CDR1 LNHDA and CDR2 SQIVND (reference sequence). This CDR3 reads CASSIVAGRETQYF. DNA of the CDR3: TGTGCCAGTAGTATAGTGGCGGGACGGGAGACCCAGTACTTC.

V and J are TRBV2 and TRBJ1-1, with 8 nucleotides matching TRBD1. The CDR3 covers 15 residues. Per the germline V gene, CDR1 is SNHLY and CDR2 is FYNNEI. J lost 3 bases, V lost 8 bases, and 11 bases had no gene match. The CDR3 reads CASGRRGQGYTEAFF. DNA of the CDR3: TGTGCCAGCGGGCGGCGAGGACAGGGCTACACTGAAGCTTTCTTT.

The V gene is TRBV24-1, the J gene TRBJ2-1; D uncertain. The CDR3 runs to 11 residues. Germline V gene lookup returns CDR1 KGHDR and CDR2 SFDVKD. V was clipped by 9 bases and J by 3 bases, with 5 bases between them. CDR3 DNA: TGTGCCACCCAGCTCTACAATGAGCAGTTCTTC. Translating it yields CATQLYNEQFF.